Below are 14 T cell receptor beta chains sequenced from a single sample in a study of T cells in women clearing cervical HPV infection. Sequenced by immunoSEQ multiplex PCR; TCRdb stores in-frame clones only, minus some. The sample's table shows 25,000 to 35,000 clones. Sequencing was carried out using blood buffy coat. These receptors all stem from a woman aged 18-69 years with a cervical HPV16 infection that either progressed to CIN3+ or cleared (not recorded which).

A remark on this clone: The DNA ends 3 residues before the CDR3 does, and the rest of the CDR3 is filled in from the germline J gene. J is TRBJ1-4 and V is TRBV7-6; 9 bases align to TRBD1. Germline V gene data show CDR1 as SGHVS and CDR2 as FNYEAQ. After removal of 5 bases from V and 6 bases from J, the junction contained 4 bases not matched to a gene. This CDR3 has 14 residues. The CDR3 reads CASSPDRGDEKLFF. Partial CDR3 DNA: TGTGCCAGCAGCCCGGACAGGGGAGATGAAAAA.

To note about this clone: The read falls 3 residues short of the CDR3 end, and the missing part is taken from the germline J gene. This chain joins TRBV20-1 and TRBJ1-5; D remains ambiguous. The V and J ends lost 3 bases and 0 bases respectively, with 12 bases between them. This CDR3 contains 15 residues. Germline V CDR1 and CDR2: DFQATT, SNEGSKA (reference sequence). CDR3 DNA, as far as it was read: TGCAGTGCTAGTCTGGCTTCGAATAGCAATCAGCCC. Its translation is CSASLASNSNQP. The full CDR3 protein reads CSASLASNSNQPQHF.

A remark on this clone: The read finishes 3 residues shy of the CDR3 end, and the germline J gene is used to complete it. The chain couples TRBV19 to TRBJ1-1; D unresolved. This CDR3 contains 14 residues. Germline values: CDR1 LNHDA, CDR2 SQIVND (reference sequence). Deletions cut 6 bases from V and 1 base from J, with 12 bases between. The CDR3 sequence is CASSRLRGNTEAFF. The sequenced CDR3 bases are TGTGCCAGTAGCCGCCTCCGAGGGAACACTGAA.

On this clone itself: The DNA ends 3 residues before the CDR3 does, and the rest of the CDR3 is filled in from the germline J gene. The chain combines TRBV2 with TRBJ1-2; D is possibly TRBD1 (6 bases). From germline, CDR1 is SNHLY and CDR2 FYNNEI. The CDR3 extends over 15 amino acids. The CDR3 DNA, read in part, is TGTGCCAGCAGTGAAGAGTGGGCCGCGGGACATACC. Translation gives CASSEEWAAGHT. The CDR3 as a whole reads CASSEEWAAGHTYTF.

As concerns this clone: Coverage ceases 3 residues before the CDR3 finishes, and the germline J gene fills in the end. The V call is TRBV2, the J call TRBJ2-2, with unresolved D. CDR3 length: 12 amino acids. V lost 6 bases and J lost 7, with 9 bases in between. Per the germline V gene, CDR1 is SNHLY and CDR2 is FYNNEI. The CDR3 DNA, read in part, is TGTGCCAGCAGCCTAGTTCGCGGGGAG. Protein sequence: CASSLVRGE. The CDR3 in its entirety is CASSLVRGELFF.

Concerning this clone itself: Coverage ceases 3 residues before the CDR3 finishes, and the germline J gene fills in the end. The J gene is TRBJ2-7, the V gene TRBV2; no reliable D call. The CDR3 covers 11 residues. From germline, CDR1 is SNHLY and CDR2 FYNNEI. V lost 4 bases and J lost 6, with 7 bases in between. CDR3 sequence: CASSGQVEQYF. Partial CDR3 DNA: TGTGCCAGCAGTGGGCAGGTCGAG.

With respect to this clone: The missing CDR3 end, 3 residues past where the read stops, is filled in from the germline J gene. V usage is TRBV19 and J usage is TRBJ2-2; D gene unclear. Germline lookup yields CDR1 LNHDA and CDR2 SQIVND (reference sequence). Trimming removed 5 bases at V and 3 bases at J, with 4 bases between. This CDR3 is built from 12 residues. This CDR3 reads CASSSDTGELFF. Incomplete CDR3 DNA: TGTGCCAGTAGTTCAGACACCGGGGAG. The whole variable domain, remainder taken from reference TRBV19 and TRBJ2-2, is DGGITQSPKYLFRKEGQNVTLSCEQNLNHDAMYWYRQDPGQGLRLIYYSQIVNDFQKGDIAEGYSVSREKKESFPLTVTSAQKNPTAFYLCASSSDTGELFFGEGSRLTVL.

As to this clone: The read ends 3 residues early relative to the CDR3; the germline J gene fills the gap. The chain joins TRBV20-1 to TRBJ2-5; no reliable D call. Germline CDR1 and CDR2: DFQATT and SNEGSKA (reference sequence). The CDR3 length is 12 residues. V was trimmed by 3 bases and J by 1 base, leaving 6 bases between them. Here the CDR3 reads CSASLLQETQYF. CDR3 bases read: TGCAGTGCTAGCCTACTCCAAGAGACC.

To note about this clone: The junction does not match germline at one end; this may be a read error. The observed sequence ends 3 residues before the CDR3 terminus, with the missing tail filled in from the germline J gene. The chain couples TRBV7-2 to TRBJ1-2, with D unresolved. The CDR3 contains 13 residues. The germline V gene has CDR1 SGHTA and CDR2 FQGNSA. The sequenced CDR3 bases are TGTGCCGGCAGCTCAACCCGGGGATCTGGC. The encoded protein is CAGSSTRGSG. The complete CDR3 sequence is CAGSSTRGSGYTF.

On this clone itself: The read stops 3 residues short of the end of the CDR3; the missing end is completed from the germline J gene. Other nucleotide sequences in the sample specify the same CDR3. This chain joins TRBV18 and TRBJ1-2; possibly TRBD1 for D (6 bases). The CDR3 runs 14 residues. Looked up from germline, CDR1 is KGHSH and CDR2 is LQKENI. The CDR3 DNA, read in part, is TGTGCCAGCTCACCTCCCGGGACATTCTACGAC. This encodes CASSPPGTFYD. The entire CDR3 reads CASSPPGTFYDYTF.

The part of the CDR3 DNA that was read is TGTGCCAGCAGTGCGGACAGGGGAAGC. This encodes CASSADRGS. The whole CDR3 is CASSADRGSYTF. The chain combines TRBV2 with TRBJ1-2; 9 bases are a match to TRBD1. The sequenced fragment ends 3 residues before the CDR3 boundary, so the rest is inferred from the germline J gene. From germline, CDR1 is SNHLY and CDR2 FYNNEI. The CDR3 loop spans 12 amino acids.

Concerning this clone: Sequencing ends 3 residues short of the CDR3 end; the germline J gene provides the rest. The gene calls are TRBV13 and TRBJ2-5, with D tentatively TRBD2 (6 bases). The CDR3 spans 13 residues. Germline CDR1 and CDR2: PRHDT and FYEKMQ (reference sequence). Trimming cost V 4 bases and J 5 bases, with 11 bases left between them. The CDR3 here is CASSSRRGETQYF. The CDR3 bases that were read are TGTGCCAGCAGCTCCCGACGGGGGGAGACC.

Details on this clone: Read coverage stops 3 residues before the CDR3 terminus; the germline J gene supplies the remainder. The chain joins TRBV18 to TRBJ2-1; no definite D call. Germline CDR1 is KGHSH and CDR2 is LQKENI. Trimming removed 5 bases at V and 7 bases at J, with 6 bases between. The length of the CDR3 is 11 residues. The CDR3 loop reads CASSGSNEQFF. The sequenced CDR3 bases are TGTGCCAGCTCAGGTAGTAATGAG. Supplemented by reference TRBV18 and TRBJ2-1, the full variable domain reads NAGVMQNPRHLVRRRGQEARLRCSPMKGHSHVYWYRQLPEEGLKFMVYLQKENIIDESGMPKERFSAEFPKEGPSILRIQQVVRGDSAAYFCASSGSNEQFFGPGTRLTVL.

Points on this clone: The CDR3 is cut off 3 residues early in the read; its end comes from the germline J gene. The V and J genes are TRBV27 and TRBJ2-3; D not resolved. Trimming cost V 4 bases and J 4 bases, with 15 bases left between them. The CDR3 covers 15 residues. CDR1 and CDR2 (germline): MNHEY, SMNVEV (reference sequence). This CDR3 is CASSSSPGYPDTQYF. The sequenced part of the CDR3 DNA is TGTGCCAGCAGTTCGAGTCCCGGGTATCCAGATACG.